The clone carrying this T cell receptor beta chain was found a few times. The antigen remains undetermined. In this CDR3 the conserved last residue, phenylalanine or tryptophan, is missing, so a read error is likely. Different DNA sequences within this sample yield the same CDR3. CDR1 and CDR2 (germline): SGHDN, FVKESK. This CDR3 is built from 13 residues. The ends lost 3 bases at V and 4 bases at J; junction bases unmatched: 2. These data come from a study of cytomegalovirus exposure and HLA in healthy donors. Whole-study results and caveats: The CMV antigen specificity of a few CMV-associated chains was confirmed through in vitro analysis. More clonal expansion characterized HLA-associated TCR beta chains than equally common others in a later analysis. Cytomegalovirus association was assigned to 150 to 200 TCR beta chains.

The PCR ran on 60 Vbeta and 13 Jbeta primers. Profiling relied on immunoSEQ multiplex PCR, and the TCRdb table lists in-frame clones only, not all of them. The top ten hold 16% of the sample, which has 100,000 or so clones, about 13% seen once. Sequenced input: PBMCs. V and J are TRBV14 and TRBJ1-2; TRBD1 aligns across 7 bases. The TCR sequence derives from a man aged 35 to 55 in good health and CMV-seropositive. CDR3 in amino acids: CASSHGTVYGYTV. The CDR3 coding sequence is TGTGCCAGCAGCCACGGGACAGTCTATGGCTACACCGTC.